Listed below are T cell receptor beta chains from one sample, sequenced in a study of read filtering for tumor transcriptome and immune sequencing. TCRdb itself ran the reads through MiXCR, one entry per CDR3 protein. Here the sample spans 120,000 or so distinct CDR3 sequences, under 15% being singletons. The source material was a population of CD138-negative cells sorted from bone marrow. The origin of the receptors is a donor at least 40 years old with multiple myeloma. Each CDR3 is given with its conserved first and last residue. Each record gives: CDR3 DNA, CDR3 protein, CDR3 length, J gene, V gene, clone size, D gene. The D gene is left open where the match is weak. Only some rows state a clone size, as once, few, many or a class for expanded clones.

CDR3nt: TGCGCCAGCAGCAACCCGACTAGCGGGTTAGGAGAGACCCAGTACTTC
CDR3aa: CASSNPTSGLGETQYF
len: 16
j_gene: TRBJ2-5
v_gene: TRBV5-1
abundance: many
d_gene: TRBD2

CDR3nt: TGTGCCTCCGAGAGAACCGGGGAGCTGTTTTTT
CDR3aa: CASERTGELFF
len: 11
j_gene: TRBJ2-2
v_gene: TRBV12-3/TRBV12-4
abundance: many
d_gene: NA

CDR3nt: TGCGCCAGCAGCTTAACTAGCGGTGCTTACAATGAGCAGTTCTTC
CDR3aa: CASSLTSGAYNEQFF
len: 15
j_gene: TRBJ2-1
v_gene: TRBV5-1
abundance: many
d_gene: TRBD2

CDR3nt: TGCAGCGTTGACCCCTTGCATGAGCAGTTCTTC
CDR3aa: CSVDPLHEQFF
len: 11
j_gene: TRBJ2-1
v_gene: TRBV29-1
abundance: many
d_gene: NA

CDR3nt: TGTGCCAGCAGCTCGTCCAGCCAAGGCAATCAGCCCCAGCATTTT
CDR3aa: CASSSSSQGNQPQHF
len: 15
j_gene: TRBJ1-5
v_gene: TRBV7-2
abundance: NA
d_gene: NA

CDR3nt: TGTGCCAGCAGCAAAGGGAGCGGGGAAGCCGGGAAGACCCAGTACTTC
CDR3aa: CASSKGSGEAGKTQYF
len: 16
j_gene: TRBJ2-5
v_gene: TRBV11-2
abundance: few
d_gene: TRBD2

CDR3nt: TGCAGTGCTACCGGACGGGCCTACGAGCAGTACTTC
CDR3aa: CSATGRAYEQYF
len: 12
j_gene: TRBJ2-7
v_gene: TRBV20-1
abundance: many
d_gene: NA

CDR3nt: TGCAGTGTTAGGGGAGACGGGGAGCTGTTTTTT
CDR3aa: CSVRGDGELFF
len: 11
j_gene: TRBJ2-2
v_gene: TRBV20-1
abundance: many
d_gene: NA

CDR3nt: TGTGCCAGCAGCTTGGCAGGGACTAACTATGGCTACACCTTC
CDR3aa: CASSLAGTNYGYTF
len: 14
j_gene: TRBJ1-2
v_gene: TRBV5-4
abundance: many
d_gene: NA

CDR3nt: TGTGCCAGCAGCCAAACGGAGTCGGGGACCCAGTACTTC
CDR3aa: CASSQTESGTQYF
len: 13
j_gene: TRBJ2-5
v_gene: TRBV3-1
abundance: NA
d_gene: NA

CDR3nt: TGTGCCAGCAGCGAAGACACGAACACCGGGGAGCTGTTTTTT
CDR3aa: CASSEDTNTGELFF
len: 14
j_gene: TRBJ2-2
v_gene: TRBV7-8
abundance: NA
d_gene: NA

CDR3nt: TGTGCCAACAGTTTGCCCAGTCAAAGCTCCTACAATGAGCAGTTCTTC
CDR3aa: CANSLPSQSSYNEQFF
len: 16
j_gene: TRBJ2-1
v_gene: TRBV28
abundance: few
d_gene: NA

CDR3nt: TGCAGTGCGAAGGGCTTCAGCGGGAGGCCAGACGATGAGCAGTTCTTC
CDR3aa: CSAKGFSGRPDDEQFF
len: 16
j_gene: TRBJ2-1
v_gene: TRBV20-1
abundance: once
d_gene: TRBD2

CDR3nt: TGCAGCGTTGGGATCGCCAGGGGTAATGAGCAGTTCTTC
CDR3aa: CSVGIARGNEQFF
len: 13
j_gene: TRBJ2-1
v_gene: TRBV29-1
abundance: many
d_gene: NA

CDR3nt: TGCAGCGTCAGATCAGGGCCGTTGAACACTGAAGCTTTCTTT
CDR3aa: CSVRSGPLNTEAFF
len: 14
j_gene: TRBJ1-1
v_gene: TRBV29-1
abundance: many
d_gene: NA

CDR3nt: TGCAGTGCTAGAGATGGGACTAGCGGGGTCAATGAGCAGTTCTTC
CDR3aa: CSARDGTSGVNEQFF
len: 15
j_gene: TRBJ2-1
v_gene: TRBV20-1
abundance: NA
d_gene: TRBD2

CDR3nt: TGTGCCACCAAGCGGGGGGGCACAGATACGCAGTATTTT
CDR3aa: CATKRGGTDTQYF
len: 13
j_gene: TRBJ2-3
v_gene: TRBV24-1
abundance: many
d_gene: TRBD2

CDR3nt: TGTGCCAGCAGCTCCATCACGGGACTAGCGGGATCTTACAATGAGCAGTTCTTC
CDR3aa: CASSSITGLAGSYNEQFF
len: 18
j_gene: TRBJ2-1
v_gene: TRBV7-2
abundance: many
d_gene: TRBD2

CDR3nt: TGTGCCAGCAGCTTGCGAGGCGGAGGCAATCAGCCCCAGCATTTT
CDR3aa: CASSLRGGGNQPQHF
len: 15
j_gene: TRBJ1-5
v_gene: TRBV5-8
abundance: NA
d_gene: NA

CDR3nt: TGTGCCAGCAGCCTAGGGGGGTCCTACAATGAGCAGTTCTTC
CDR3aa: CASSLGGSYNEQFF
len: 14
j_gene: TRBJ2-1
v_gene: TRBV4-1
abundance: many
d_gene: NA

CDR3nt: TGCAGTGCTGGGGCAGTGGCACCCACTAATGGCTACACCTTC
CDR3aa: CSAGAVAPTNGYTF
len: 14
j_gene: TRBJ1-2
v_gene: TRBV20-1
abundance: many
d_gene: NA

CDR3nt: TGTGCCAGCAGCTTAGAGGTCCCCGCTTCAGAGACCCAGTACTTC
CDR3aa: CASSLEVPASETQYF
len: 15
j_gene: TRBJ2-5
v_gene: TRBV7-9
abundance: NA
d_gene: NA

CDR3nt: TGTGCCAGTAGTGAACCGGGAGCGCCCAATCAGCCCCAGCATTTT
CDR3aa: CASSEPGAPNQPQHF
len: 15
j_gene: TRBJ1-5
v_gene: TRBV19
abundance: NA
d_gene: NA

CDR3nt: TGTGCCAGCAGCTTAGAATTGACAGCGGGGGGCTATGGCTACACCTTC
CDR3aa: CASSLELTAGGYGYTF
len: 16
j_gene: TRBJ1-2
v_gene: TRBV7-9
abundance: many
d_gene: NA

CDR3nt: TGCGCCAGCAGCCACGCGGACAGGGGGCTTTCAGATACGCAGTATTTT
CDR3aa: CASSHADRGLSDTQYF
len: 16
j_gene: TRBJ2-3
v_gene: TRBV4-1
abundance: many
d_gene: TRBD1

CDR3nt: TGTGCCAGCAGCCCTCCTCGGACGCAGAGTGAGACCCAGTACTTC
CDR3aa: CASSPPRTQSETQYF
len: 15
j_gene: TRBJ2-5
v_gene: TRBV6-1
abundance: many
d_gene: NA

CDR3nt: TGCAGTGCTAGGTTTGGTACAGGGAGCACAGATACGCAGTATTTT
CDR3aa: CSARFGTGSTDTQYF
len: 15
j_gene: TRBJ2-3
v_gene: TRBV20-1
abundance: many
d_gene: NA

CDR3nt: TGTGCCAGCAGTTTAGGGACATTGGGGAATGAGCAGTTCTTC
CDR3aa: CASSLGTLGNEQFF
len: 14
j_gene: TRBJ2-1
v_gene: TRBV12-3/TRBV12-4
abundance: many
d_gene: NA

CDR3nt: TGTGCCAGCAGTCTCCACCAGAACACTGAAGCTTTCTTT
CDR3aa: CASSLHQNTEAFF
len: 13
j_gene: TRBJ1-1
v_gene: TRBV12-3/TRBV12-4
abundance: NA
d_gene: NA

CDR3nt: TGCAGTGCTAGAGGTCAGGGAGGCACGACCCAGTACTTC
CDR3aa: CSARGQGGTTQYF
len: 13
j_gene: TRBJ2-5
v_gene: TRBV20-1
abundance: many
d_gene: NA

CDR3nt: TGTGCCAGCAGGCGGGCACGGGCTGAGCAGTTCTTC
CDR3aa: CASRRARAEQFF
len: 12
j_gene: TRBJ2-1
v_gene: TRBV7-2
abundance: many
d_gene: NA

CDR3nt: TGTGCCAGCAGCCCTAGAGGTCTAGCTCAGGATGAGCAGTTCTTC
CDR3aa: CASSPRGLAQDEQFF
len: 15
j_gene: TRBJ2-1
v_gene: TRBV11-2
abundance: many
d_gene: NA

CDR3nt: TGCAGTGCTTCAAACAGACAGGGCCAAGAGACCCAGTACTTC
CDR3aa: CSASNRQGQETQYF
len: 14
j_gene: TRBJ2-5
v_gene: TRBV20-1
abundance: NA
d_gene: TRBD1

CDR3nt: TGTGCCAGCAGTTTATCAGTCACCGGGGAGCTGTTTTTT
CDR3aa: CASSLSVTGELFF
len: 13
j_gene: TRBJ2-2
v_gene: TRBV27
abundance: many
d_gene: NA

CDR3nt: TGTGCCAGCAGGAATAGCGCGGGGGCCGGGGAGCTGTTTTTT
CDR3aa: CASRNSAGAGELFF
len: 14
j_gene: TRBJ2-2
v_gene: TRBV21-1
abundance: many
d_gene: NA

CDR3nt: TGCAGCGTTGATAGGCCCCAGCCCGGCACTGAAGCTTTCTTT
CDR3aa: CSVDRPQPGTEAFF
len: 14
j_gene: TRBJ1-1
v_gene: TRBV29-1
abundance: NA
d_gene: NA

CDR3nt: TGTGCCAGCAGTTCGTCCGGGACAGGGGAATCTTTCTTT
CDR3aa: CASSSSGTGESFF
len: 13
j_gene: TRBJ1-1
v_gene: TRBV28
abundance: many
d_gene: TRBD1

CDR3nt: TGTGCCACCAGACACTCTGGCGGGAGTTACAATGAGCAGTTCTTC
CDR3aa: CATRHSGGSYNEQFF
len: 15
j_gene: TRBJ2-1
v_gene: TRBV6-6
abundance: many
d_gene: TRBD2

CDR3nt: TGTGCCAGCAGCCACAGCGAGTCGGCAGCCCATCAGCCCCAGCATTTT
CDR3aa: CASSHSESAAHQPQHF
len: 16
j_gene: TRBJ1-5
v_gene: TRBV28
abundance: few
d_gene: NA

CDR3nt: TGCAGCGTTGTGGTGGTTAATGAAAAACTGTTTTTT
CDR3aa: CSVVVVNEKLFF
len: 12
j_gene: TRBJ1-4
v_gene: TRBV29-1
abundance: many
d_gene: NA

CDR3nt: TGTGCCAGCAGTCGGGCAGGGGGAAATCAGCCCCAGCATTTT
CDR3aa: CASSRAGGNQPQHF
len: 14
j_gene: TRBJ1-5
v_gene: TRBV28
abundance: many
d_gene: TRBD1

CDR3nt: TGTGCCAGTAGTATGCCCAGGCCCACTCCTGAAGGTTTCTTT
CDR3aa: CASSMPRPTPEGFF
len: 14
j_gene: TRBJ1-1
v_gene: TRBV19
abundance: NA
d_gene: NA

CDR3nt: TGTGCCACCAGCAGAGAGGGGGGAGAAACTGAAGCTTTCTTT
CDR3aa: CATSREGGETEAFF
len: 14
j_gene: TRBJ1-1
v_gene: TRBV15
abundance: many
d_gene: NA

CDR3nt: TGTGCCAGCAGAGACCGGGACAGGGGTCAGCCCCAGCATTTT
CDR3aa: CASRDRDRGQPQHF
len: 14
j_gene: TRBJ1-5
v_gene: TRBV2
abundance: many
d_gene: TRBD1

CDR3nt: TGCAGTGCTAAGCGGCGCAATCAGCCCCAGCATTTT
CDR3aa: CSAKRRNQPQHF
len: 12
j_gene: TRBJ1-5
v_gene: TRBV20-1
abundance: many
d_gene: NA

CDR3nt: TGTGCCAGCAGTTCACAGGGGTATGGCTACACCTTC
CDR3aa: CASSSQGYGYTF
len: 12
j_gene: TRBJ1-2
v_gene: TRBV12-3/TRBV12-4
abundance: many
d_gene: TRBD1

CDR3nt: TGCAGCGTTGAATCGGGCAGGGAAGGTATGGATGAGCAGTTCTTC
CDR3aa: CSVESGREGMDEQFF
len: 15
j_gene: TRBJ2-1
v_gene: TRBV29-1
abundance: many
d_gene: NA

CDR3nt: TGCAGTGCTAGCCTACCCGAATGGCAGGGAAACTATGGCTACACCTTC
CDR3aa: CSASLPEWQGNYGYTF
len: 16
j_gene: TRBJ1-2
v_gene: TRBV20-1
abundance: many
d_gene: NA

CDR3nt: TGCAGTGCTAGCCGGGGCATCGGCACAGATACGCAGTATTTT
CDR3aa: CSASRGIGTDTQYF
len: 14
j_gene: TRBJ2-3
v_gene: TRBV20-1
abundance: many
d_gene: NA

CDR3nt: TGTGCCAGCAGCTCCTCACTGGGTCCCTACGAGCAGTACTTC
CDR3aa: CASSSSLGPYEQYF
len: 14
j_gene: TRBJ2-7
v_gene: TRBV5-1
abundance: many
d_gene: NA

CDR3nt: TGTGCCAGCAGCCAAGACCGGAGTAATGGCAATCGGCCCCAGCATTTT
CDR3aa: CASSQDRSNGNRPQHF
len: 16
j_gene: TRBJ1-5
v_gene: TRBV3-1
abundance: few
d_gene: NA

CDR3nt: TGTGCCAGCAGTGAATCCCCGACTGGGGGTACGCAGTATTTT
CDR3aa: CASSESPTGGTQYF
len: 14
j_gene: TRBJ2-3
v_gene: TRBV6-4
abundance: NA
d_gene: NA